A single sample is the source of the 8 T cell receptor beta chains below, sequenced in a study of blood T cell repertoires in COVID-19. The protocol was immunoSEQ multiplex PCR, while the TCRdb copy is restricted to in-frame clones and leaves out a portion. The table has 120,000 or so clones, about 80% seen once. Sample: peripheral blood. The receptors stem from a woman in her forties or fifties with acute or convalescent COVID-19.

Concerning this clone: At the DNA level, this CDR3 is encoded by other sequences in the same sample as well. The chain links TRBV3-1 (or the pseudogene TRBV3-2) to TRBJ2-7, with D unclear. This CDR3 is 12 amino acids long. The germline V gene encodes CDR1 LGHDT and CDR2 YNNKEL (reference sequence). Deletions cut 0 bases from V and 3 bases from J, with 3 bases between. CDR3 sequence reads: CASSQDSYEQYF. The DNA for the CDR3 is TGTGCCAGCAGCCAAGACAGCTACGAGCAGTACTTC.

This sequence joins TRBV18 and TRBJ2-7, with 11 bases that match TRBD1. The CDR3 loop spans 14 amino acids. J was trimmed by 4 bases and V by 6 bases; bases with no gene match: 5. CDR1 and CDR2 from the germline V gene are KGHSH and LQKENI. The CDR3 coding sequence is TGTGCCAGCTCGCCCGGGACAGGGGGTTACGAGCAGTACTTC. Protein product: CASSPGTGGYEQYF.

The table lists this clone with a count of one. This chain connects TRBV3-1 (or the pseudogene TRBV3-2) to TRBJ2-1, with D maybe TRBD2 (5 bases). Trimming took off 4 bases at V and 2 bases at J, with 12 bases between the two ends. Germline V CDR1 and CDR2: LGHDT, YNNKEL (reference sequence). CDR3 length: 15 amino acids. The CDR3 bases are TGTGCCAGCAGCCGTACTAGTATCCCCTACAATGAGCAGTTCTTC. Its protein is CASSRTSIPYNEQFF.

The V call is TRBV28, the J call TRBJ1-5, with D perhaps TRBD1 (6 bases). The germline CDR1 and CDR2 sequences are MDHEN and SYDVKM. Deletions cut 7 bases from V and 7 bases from J, with 17 bases between. This CDR3 is built from 14 residues. Written as DNA, the CDR3 is TGTGCCAGCAATGAAAACAGGGAAGGGCAGCCCCAGCATTTT. Translated: CASNENREGQPQHF. Complete variable domain (other parts from reference TRBV28 and TRBJ1-5): DVKVTQSSRYLVKRTGEKVFLECVQDMDHENMFWYRQDPGLGLRLIYFSYDVKMKEKGDIPEGYSVSREKKERFSLILESASTNQTSMYLCASNENREGQPQHFGDGTRLSIL.

V gene TRBV18 combines with J gene TRBJ2-2; D might be TRBD2 (5 bases). This CDR3 region has 14 residues. Germline CDR1 reads KGHSH; CDR2 reads LQKENI. Trimming pared 0 bases from V and 5 bases from J, leaving 7 bases between. Written as DNA, the CDR3 is TGTGCCAGCTCACCACCGACGGGGACCGGGGAGCTGTTTTTT. This translates into CASSPPTGTGELFF.

The rearrangement joins TRBV10-3 to TRBJ1-5, with D unresolved. Looked up from germline, CDR1 is ENHRY and CDR2 is SYGVKD. Trimming cost V 6 bases and J 3 bases, with 12 bases left between them. This CDR3 spans 14 amino acids. Here the CDR3 reads CAISAGGDNQPQHF. Written as DNA, the CDR3 is TGTGCCATCAGCGCAGGCGGGGACAATCAGCCCCAGCATTTT.

The V call is TRBV5-1, the J call TRBJ1-1; D uncertain. CDR1 and CDR2 from the germline V gene are SGHRS and YFSETQ. The CDR3 loop spans 12 amino acids. CDR3 region: CASSLLGSEAFF. CDR3 in DNA: TGCGCGTCGTCCCTCCTGGGCTCTGAAGCTTTCTTT.

This clone was picked up a small number of times. The V gene is TRBV5-5, the J gene TRBJ1-4; D unresolved. V was clipped by 2 bases and J by 4 bases, with 9 bases between them. CDR1 is SGHKS, CDR2 YYEKEE, per germline (reference sequence). There are 14 residues in the CDR3. The CDR3 DNA is TGTGCCAGCAGCTTAGGAAACTATAATGAAAAACTGTTTTTT. It codes for CASSLGNYNEKLFF.